This TCR beta chain is drawn from a study of cytomegalovirus exposure and HLA in healthy donors. Overall study findings and caveats: Earlier results showed most TCR beta V segments being productive about 87% or about 30% of the time. Immune exposure was documented only through CMV serostatus. Being indistinguishable, some V segments were excluded, TRBV6-2 and TRBV6-3 among them. The authors later linked a missense DCLRE1C variant to TCR beta V- and J-gene trimming.

The CDR3 is made up of 16 amino acids. Germline assignment: CDR1 MNHEY and CDR2 SMNVEV (reference sequence). Trimming at V came to 6 bases and at J to 0 bases, leaving 7 bases not matched to a gene. A multiplex PCR was run with 60 Vbeta primers and 13 Jbeta primers. Some clones are missing from TCRdb's copy, which holds only in-frame ones; the method was immunoSEQ multiplex PCR. The sample has more than 95,000 clones. As concerns this clone: Its antigen is currently unknown.

The sample taken for sequencing was PBMCs. The gene calls are TRBV27 and TRBJ2-7; 11 bases are a match to TRBD2. The receptor comes from a man younger than 35 in good health and CMV-seronegative. Here the CDR3 DNA reads TGTGCCAGCAGCATCCTAGCGGGAGGAAACTCCTACGAGCAGTACTTC. It is translated as CASSILAGGNSYEQYF.